The 12 T cell receptor beta chains in this list originate from one sample, sequenced in a study of blood T cell repertoires in COVID-19. Assay: immunoSEQ multiplex PCR; the TCRdb copy retains only in-frame clones and omits some. The table lists a few hundred thousand clones, 80% to 90% of them singletons, with 3.8% in the top ten. Sequences were obtained from PBMCs or T cells enriched from blood (not recorded which). The receptors originated from a woman in her 40s with acute COVID-19.

This chain connects TRBV10-3 to TRBJ1-1, with D tentatively TRBD1 (6 bases). The CDR3 is 15 residues long. V lost 0 bases to trimming and J lost 4 bases, with 12 bases between them. Germline V gene data show CDR1 as ENHRY and CDR2 as SYGVKD. The CDR3 loop is CAISESRGAGTEAFF. The CDR3 region has the DNA TGTGCCATCAGTGAGTCCCGGGGGGCTGGCACTGAAGCTTTCTTT.

The chain is built from TRBV27 and TRBJ1-2; D gene uncertain. The CDR3 length is 14 residues. V lost 2 bases and J 8 bases, leaving 15 bases between the germline ends. CDR1 is MNHEY, CDR2 SMNVEV, per germline (reference sequence). CDR3: CASSLGNPGVGYTF. The CDR3 nucleotides read TGTGCCAGCAGTTTAGGGAACCCCGGGGTCGGCTACACCTTC.

V gene TRBV28 combines with J gene TRBJ1-5; D is perhaps TRBD1 (6 bases). Germline V CDR1 and CDR2: MDHEN, SYDVKM. Trimming removed 4 bases at V and 2 bases at J, with 9 bases between. The CDR3 covers 14 residues. In DNA, the CDR3 is TGTGCCAGCAGTTACCCAGGGGGCAATCAGCCCCAGCATTTT. As protein: CASSYPGGNQPQHF.

The chain couples TRBV11-2 to TRBJ1-3, with D tentatively TRBD1 (6 bases). CDR3 size: 15 residues. CDR1 SGHAT and CDR2 FQNNGV come from the germline V gene. V was shortened by 4 bases and J by 0 bases, with 10 bases between the two germline ends. This CDR3 is CASSSGQHSGNTIYF. In DNA form, the CDR3 reads TGTGCCAGCAGCTCAGGACAGCACTCTGGAAACACCATATATTTT.

The chain recombines TRBV18 with TRBJ2-7; TRBD2 might be the D (6 bases). Germline CDR1 and CDR2: KGHSH and LQKENI. V shed 3 bases and J shed 5 bases, with 14 bases lying between them. The CDR3 spans 14 residues. The CDR3 sequence is CASSPTEGRNEQYF. In DNA form, the CDR3 reads TGTGCCAGCTCACCGACCGAGGGGAGGAACGAGCAGTACTTC.

The V and J genes are TRBV28 and TRBJ1-5, with 10 positions matching TRBD1. Germline lookup yields CDR1 MDHEN and CDR2 SYDVKM. Losses at the gene ends were 4 bases for V and 3 bases for J; bases not matched to a gene: 3. This CDR3 comprises 15 residues. CDR3 sequence reads: CASSSTGGFNQPQHF. The CDR3 DNA is TGTGCCAGCAGTTCGACAGGGGGCTTCAATCAGCCCCAGCATTTT.

This sequence joins TRBV11-3 and TRBJ2-1, with D maybe TRBD2 (5 bases). This CDR3 has 12 residues. CDR1 and CDR2 (germline): SGHNT, YENEEA. Between the trimmed V and J ends, which lost 6 bases and 15 bases, there was a span of 18 bases. CDR3 protein: CASSLAWLRRFF. The CDR3 nucleotides read TGTGCCAGCAGTCTAGCCTGGCTAAGGCGGTTCTTC. Variable domain in full (rest from reference TRBV11-3 and TRBJ2-1): EAGVVQSPRYKIIEKKQPVAFWCNPISGHNTLYWYLQNLGQGPELLIRYENEEAVDDSQLPKDRFSAERLKGVDSTLKIQPAELGDSAVYLCASSLAWLRRFFGPGTRLTVL.

The rearrangement joins TRBV3-1 (or the pseudogene TRBV3-2) to TRBJ2-1, with TRBD2 as a possible D gene (5 bases). V lost 4 bases and J lost 5, with 18 bases in between. This CDR3 is built from 16 residues. Germline CDR1 and CDR2: LGHDT and YNNKEL (reference sequence). The CDR3 DNA sequence: TGTGCCAGCAGCCCCGGGATAGTAGACCAACACAATGAGCAGTTCTTC. As protein: CASSPGIVDQHNEQFF.

The rearrangement links TRBV12-3 or TRBV12-4 to TRBJ1-2; D ambiguous. The CDR3 covers 13 residues. Trimming cost V 6 bases and J 4 bases, with 12 bases left between them. The CDR3 nucleotides are TGTGCCAGCAGGCGGGAAAACACCTATGGCTACACCTTC. Translation: CASRRENTYGYTF.

The V gene is TRBV2, the J gene TRBJ2-2, with D possibly TRBD1 on 6 matching bases. Between the trimmed V and J ends, which lost 4 bases and 4 bases, there was a span of 10 bases. Per the germline V gene, CDR1 is SNHLY and CDR2 is FYNNEI. The CDR3 loop spans 14 amino acids. The CDR3, as DNA: TGTGCCAGCAGTGTGCGGACAGTCACCGGGGAGCTGTTTTTT. Its translation is CASSVRTVTGELFF. The full variable domain, completed using reference TRBV2 and TRBJ2-2, is EPEVTQTPSHQVTQMGQEVILRCVPISNHLYFYWYRQILGQKVEFLVSFYNNEISEKSEIFDDQFSVERPDGSNFTLKIRSTKLEDSAMYFCASSVRTVTGELFFGEGSRLTVL.

This clone has ten or more counts. This chain's CDR3 is CASSLSSGRKKLFF. For the CDR3, the DNA is TGTGCCAGCAGCTTATCCTCAGGGCGGAAAAAACTGTTTTTT. This rearrangement joins TRBV7-9 to TRBJ1-4, with a possible D match to TRBD1 (5 bases). Germline V gives CDR1 SEHNR, CDR2 FQNEAQ (reference sequence). The V and J ends lost 2 bases and 9 bases respectively, with 13 bases between them. The CDR3 totals 14 residues.

This clone appeared many times. Other DNA sequences in this specimen translate into the identical CDR3. The rearrangement uses TRBV7-9 and TRBJ1-5; tentative D call: TRBD1 (6 bases). The CDR3 loop spans 14 amino acids. CDR1 and CDR2 from the germline V gene are SEHNR and FQNEAQ (reference sequence). V was cut by 5 bases and J by 2 bases, with 10 bases left in between. Here the CDR3 DNA reads TGTGCCAGCAGCCTACAGGGTGGCAATCAGCCCCAGCATTTT. The encoded protein is CASSLQGGNQPQHF.